This T cell receptor (beta chain) was identified during a study of T cell responses to AZD1222 COVID-19 vaccine (dated by TCRdb to the early 2020s). With respect to the entire study: Because spike-specific TCR depth and breadth did not differ between the two schedules, AZD1222 recipients who got a second dose at roughly 4 weeks were pooled with those who got a second dose at roughly 12 weeks. A total of around 240 trial participants underwent TCR sequencing, of whom roughly 210 had received two doses of AZD1222 and 26 had received two doses of the MenACWY control vaccine. Trial participants were enrolled by age into subgroups of 18-55, 56-69 and 70-plus years, and around 150, 28 and 57 TCR-sequenced participants, respectively, were included in these subgroups.

The CDR3 regions of human TCRbeta chains were analyzed by immunosequencing. The study's processing was this. Repertoire TCRs were checked for matches against a reference library of SARS-CoV-2-specific TCRs that had been generated using the MIRA antigen-specificity platform. Breadth was defined as the fraction of unique TCRs that were SARS-CoV-2-associated. Depth was defined as the fraction of total T cells that were SARS-CoV-2-associated. Using the MIRA data, every spike-specific TCR was mapped to the spike region that the TCR reacted to and assigned to either a CD4 or a CD8 class. Log10-transformed breadth and depth values were compared by one-way ANOVA with Sidak's multiple comparisons tests. TCRdb limited this immuneACCESS table to in-frame rearrangements with V and J called. A share of clones is missing; checked studies link under half to unresolved V genes, and the rest is unexplained. The V and J calls and clone size are taken from that table; D and trimming were inferred from the DNA. Present in this sample are about 98,000 clones, roughly 86% of which were seen just once. The ten largest account for around 5.1% of the sample.

Reading the label with the study, this specimen's time point is: baseline before first vaccination. Vaccinee samples came from UK trials COV001 and COV002, including a single-blind randomized controlled phase 2/3 trial of AZD1222 (ChAdOx1 nCoV-19) in healthy adults. For TCRbeta chain sequencing, PBMC samples from trial participants were taken at day 0 and at day 28 after the second dose. On this clone: The target of this receptor is not known. Within one base of it there is no much larger clone, and no base qualities were kept.

On the study overall, not on this receptor specifically: In the small 56-69-year group, the increase in depth fell short of significance, most likely because of low power. Because no day 14 peak-response samples were available, repertoires were characterized only after the peak T cell response. Most participants were white British and females outnumbered males, and the authors suggested that clonal diversity may have been underestimated. A significant rise in spike-specific TCR breadth and depth was observed after two AZD1222 doses relative to day 0 and relative to MenACWY recipients. Only five or six AZD1222 recipients were SARS-CoV-2 seropositive at baseline, limiting conclusions about previously exposed vaccinees. Nearly half of unique spike-specific TCRs reportedly recognized epitopes outside regions mutated in the B.1.351 and B.1.1.7 variants. CD4 TCRs associated with the vaccine covered the entire spike protein, and the dominant responses were in regions 160-218 and 743-854.

From cysteine to phenylalanine, the CDR3 is 15 amino acids long. The entry retains the CDR3 DNA only, 45 bases that are in frame from base 1. V has 5 bases trimmed and J has 10 bases trimmed; junction bases matching no gene number 6. Via the germline V gene, CDR1 is SGHNT and CDR2 YENEEA. Source: peripheral blood, taken on day 0 of AZD1222 vaccination. The chain joins TRBV11-3 to TRBJ2-1, with TRBD2 matching 15 junction bases. This receptor was obtained from an adult in good health. The CDR3: CASSLGLAGGGEQFF. The DNA sequence is given as TGTGCCAGCAGCCTGGGACTAGCGGGAGGCGGCGAGCAGTTCTTC.